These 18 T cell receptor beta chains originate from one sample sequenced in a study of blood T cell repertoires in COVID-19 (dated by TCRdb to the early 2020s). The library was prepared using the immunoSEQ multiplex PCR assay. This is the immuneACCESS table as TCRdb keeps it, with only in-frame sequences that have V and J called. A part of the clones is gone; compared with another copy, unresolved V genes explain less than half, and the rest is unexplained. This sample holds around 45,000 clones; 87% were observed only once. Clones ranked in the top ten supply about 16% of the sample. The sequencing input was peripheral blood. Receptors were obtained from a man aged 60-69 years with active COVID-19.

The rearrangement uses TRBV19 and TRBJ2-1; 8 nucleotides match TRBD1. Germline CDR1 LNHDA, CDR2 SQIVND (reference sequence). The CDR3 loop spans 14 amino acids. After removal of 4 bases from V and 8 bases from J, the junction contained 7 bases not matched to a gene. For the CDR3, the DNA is TGTGCCAGTAGTAGAGGACAGGGTTTCTATGAGCAGTTCTTC. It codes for CASSRGQGFYEQFF.

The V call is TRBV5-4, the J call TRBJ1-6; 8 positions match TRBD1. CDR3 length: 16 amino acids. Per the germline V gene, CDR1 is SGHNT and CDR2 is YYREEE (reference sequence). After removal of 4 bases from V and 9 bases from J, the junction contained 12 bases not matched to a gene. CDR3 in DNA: TGTGCCAGCAGCCAGGACAGGGCCGTTGATGGTTCACCCCTCCACTTT. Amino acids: CASSQDRAVDGSPLHF.

The CDR3 DNA reads as TGTGCCAGCACGGGTTTTAGCAATCAGCCCCAGCATTTT. Protein sequence: CASTGFSNQPQHF. The chain has TRBV2 and TRBJ1-5; D is uncertain. The CDR3 is 13 residues long. CDR1 and CDR2 (germline): SNHLY, FYNNEI. V dropped 7 bases and J dropped 0 bases, with 7 bases sitting between them.

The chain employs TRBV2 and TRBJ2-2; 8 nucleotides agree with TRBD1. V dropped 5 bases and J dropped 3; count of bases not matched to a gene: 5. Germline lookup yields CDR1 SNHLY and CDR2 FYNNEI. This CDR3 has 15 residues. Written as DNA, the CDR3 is TGTGCCAGCAGTTTCGACAGGGGTCACACCGGGGAGCTGTTTTTT. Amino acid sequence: CASSFDRGHTGELFF.

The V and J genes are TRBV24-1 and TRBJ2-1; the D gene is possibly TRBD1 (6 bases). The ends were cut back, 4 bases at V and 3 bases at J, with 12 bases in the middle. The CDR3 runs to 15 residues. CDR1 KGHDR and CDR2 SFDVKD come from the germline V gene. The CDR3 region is CATSEPQGDYNEQFF. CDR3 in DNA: TGTGCCACCAGTGAGCCACAGGGAGACTACAATGAGCAGTTCTTC.

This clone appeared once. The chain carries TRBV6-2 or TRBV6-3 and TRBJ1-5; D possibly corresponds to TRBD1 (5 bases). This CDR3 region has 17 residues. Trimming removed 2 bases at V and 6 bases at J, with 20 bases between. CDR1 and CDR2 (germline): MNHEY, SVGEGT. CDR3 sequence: CASSYAIYGGVGQPQHF. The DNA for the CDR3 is TGTGCCAGCAGTTACGCGATCTATGGGGGGGTCGGTCAGCCCCAGCATTTT.

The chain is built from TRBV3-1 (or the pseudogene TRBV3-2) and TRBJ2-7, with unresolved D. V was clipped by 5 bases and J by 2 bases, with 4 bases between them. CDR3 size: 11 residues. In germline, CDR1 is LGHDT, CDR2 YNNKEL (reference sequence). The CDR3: CASSTTYEQYF. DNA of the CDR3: TGTGCCAGCAGCACAACCTACGAGCAGTACTTC.

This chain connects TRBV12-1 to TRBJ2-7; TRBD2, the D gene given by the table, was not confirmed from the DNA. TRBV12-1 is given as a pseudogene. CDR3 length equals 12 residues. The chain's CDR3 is CASSSPSYEQYF. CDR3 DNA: TGTGCCAGCAGCTCCCCTTCCTACGAGCAGTACTTC.

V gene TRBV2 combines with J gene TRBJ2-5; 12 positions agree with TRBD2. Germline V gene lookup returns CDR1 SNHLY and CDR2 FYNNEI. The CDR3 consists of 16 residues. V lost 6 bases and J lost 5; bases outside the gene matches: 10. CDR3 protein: CASSPTSGRPGETQYF. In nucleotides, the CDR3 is TGTGCCAGCAGCCCCACTAGCGGGAGGCCCGGGGAGACCCAGTACTTC. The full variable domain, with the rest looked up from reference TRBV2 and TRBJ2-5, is EPEVTQTPSHQVTQMGQEVILRCVPISNHLYFYWYRQILGQKVEFLVSFYNNEISEKSEIFDDQFSVERPDGSNFTLKIRSTKLEDSAMYFCASSPTSGRPGETQYFGPGTRLLVL.

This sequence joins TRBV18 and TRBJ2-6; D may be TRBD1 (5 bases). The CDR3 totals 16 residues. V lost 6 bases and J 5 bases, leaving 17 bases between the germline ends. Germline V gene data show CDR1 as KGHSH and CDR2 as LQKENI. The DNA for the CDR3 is TGTGCCAGCTCCAGTGGGGCGGCCACCCGGGCCAACGTCCTGACTTTC. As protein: CASSSGAATRANVLTF.

This CDR3 reads CASSQDLPGQVNEKLFF. In DNA form, the CDR3 reads TGCGCCAGCAGCCAAGATCTTCCGGGACAGGTTAATGAAAAACTGTTTTTT. The rearrangement joins TRBV4-1 to TRBJ1-4, with TRBD1 matching 8 bases. Per germline, CDR1 MGHRA and CDR2 YSYEKL. The ends lost 0 bases at V and 4 bases at J; junction bases unmatched: 7. CDR3 length: 17 residues.

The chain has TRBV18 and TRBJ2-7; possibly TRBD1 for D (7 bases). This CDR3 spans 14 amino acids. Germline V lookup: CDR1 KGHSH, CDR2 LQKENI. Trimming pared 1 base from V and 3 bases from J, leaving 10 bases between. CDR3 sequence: CASSPRQGGYEQYF. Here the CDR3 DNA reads TGTGCCAGCTCACCACGACAGGGAGGCTACGAGCAGTACTTC.

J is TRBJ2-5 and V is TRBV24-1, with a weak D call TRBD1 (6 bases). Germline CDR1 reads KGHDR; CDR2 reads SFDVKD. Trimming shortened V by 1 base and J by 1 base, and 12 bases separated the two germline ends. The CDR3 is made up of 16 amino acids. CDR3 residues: CATSDFSRGGQETQYF. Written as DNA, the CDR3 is TGTGCCACCAGTGATTTTTCCAGGGGTGGCCAAGAGACCCAGTACTTC.

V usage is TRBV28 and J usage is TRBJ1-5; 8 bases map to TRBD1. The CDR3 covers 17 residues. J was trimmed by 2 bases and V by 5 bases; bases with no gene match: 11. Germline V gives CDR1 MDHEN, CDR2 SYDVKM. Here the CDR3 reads CASSPQDRGFGNQPQHF. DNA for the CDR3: TGTGCCAGCAGTCCCCAAGACAGGGGATTCGGCAATCAGCCCCAGCATTTT.

The CDR3 spells CASSLTANEKLFF. The CDR3 DNA reads as TGTGCCAGCAGCTTGACGGCTAATGAAAAACTGTTTTTT. The rearrangement links TRBV5-5 to TRBJ1-4, with unresolved D. V was trimmed by 1 base and J by 3 bases, leaving 4 bases between them. Germline V CDR1 and CDR2: SGHKS, YYEKEE (reference sequence). CDR3 size: 13 residues.

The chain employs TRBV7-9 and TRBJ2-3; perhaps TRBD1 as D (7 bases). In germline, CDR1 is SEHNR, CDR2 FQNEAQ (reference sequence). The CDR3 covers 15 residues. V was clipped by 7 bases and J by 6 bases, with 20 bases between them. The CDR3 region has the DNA TGTGCCAGCATCCTAGACAGGGACGGGGGCGATACGCAGTATTTT. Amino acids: CASILDRDGGDTQYF.

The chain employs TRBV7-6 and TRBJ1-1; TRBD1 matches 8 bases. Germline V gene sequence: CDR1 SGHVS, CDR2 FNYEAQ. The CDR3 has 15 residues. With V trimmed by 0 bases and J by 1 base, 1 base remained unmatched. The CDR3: CASSLADRGNTEAFF. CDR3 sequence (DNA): TGTGCCAGCAGCTTAGCCGACAGGGGGAACACTGAAGCTTTCTTT.

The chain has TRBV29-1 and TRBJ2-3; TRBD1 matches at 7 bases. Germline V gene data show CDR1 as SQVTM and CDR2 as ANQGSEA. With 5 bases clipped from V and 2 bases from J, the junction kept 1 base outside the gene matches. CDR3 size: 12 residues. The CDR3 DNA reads TGCAGCGTTAAGGGGGCCACAGATACGCAGTATTTT. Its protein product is CSVKGATDTQYF.